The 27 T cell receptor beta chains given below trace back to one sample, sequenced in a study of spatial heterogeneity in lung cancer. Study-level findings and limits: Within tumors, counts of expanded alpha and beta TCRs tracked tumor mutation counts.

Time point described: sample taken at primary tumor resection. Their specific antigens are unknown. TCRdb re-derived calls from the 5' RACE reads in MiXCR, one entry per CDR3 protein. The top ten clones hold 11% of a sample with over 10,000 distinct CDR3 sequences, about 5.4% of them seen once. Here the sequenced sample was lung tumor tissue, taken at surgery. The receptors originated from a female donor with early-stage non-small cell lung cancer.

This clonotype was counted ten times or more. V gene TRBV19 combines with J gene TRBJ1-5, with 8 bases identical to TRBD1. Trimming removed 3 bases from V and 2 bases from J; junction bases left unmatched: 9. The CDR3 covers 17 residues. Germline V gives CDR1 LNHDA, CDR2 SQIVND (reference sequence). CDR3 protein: CASSMYRGKKGNQPQHF. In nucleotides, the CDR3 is TGTGCCAGTAGTATGTACAGGGGGAAGAAGGGCAATCAGCCCCAGCATTTT.

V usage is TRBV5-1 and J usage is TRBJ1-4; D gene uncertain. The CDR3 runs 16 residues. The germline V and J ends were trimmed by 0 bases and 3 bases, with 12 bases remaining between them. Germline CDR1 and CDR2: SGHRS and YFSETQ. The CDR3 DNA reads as TGCGCCAGCAGCTTGGCCTGGCGAGCGGCTAATGAAAAACTGTTTTTT. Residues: CASSLAWRAANEKLFF.

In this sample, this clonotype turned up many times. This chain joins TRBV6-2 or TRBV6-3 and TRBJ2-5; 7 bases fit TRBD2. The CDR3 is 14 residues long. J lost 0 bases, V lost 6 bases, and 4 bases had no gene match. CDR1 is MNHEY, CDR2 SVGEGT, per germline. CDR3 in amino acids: CASSPGLDQETQYF. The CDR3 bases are TGTGCCAGCAGCCCCGGACTAGACCAAGAGACCCAGTACTTC.

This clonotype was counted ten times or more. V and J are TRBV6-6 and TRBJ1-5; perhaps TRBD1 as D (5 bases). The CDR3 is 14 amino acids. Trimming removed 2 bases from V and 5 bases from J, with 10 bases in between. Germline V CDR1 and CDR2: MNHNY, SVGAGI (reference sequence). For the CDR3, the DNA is TGTGCCAGCAGTTACCGGGGCACGTATCAGCCCCAGCATTTT. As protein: CASSYRGTYQPQHF.

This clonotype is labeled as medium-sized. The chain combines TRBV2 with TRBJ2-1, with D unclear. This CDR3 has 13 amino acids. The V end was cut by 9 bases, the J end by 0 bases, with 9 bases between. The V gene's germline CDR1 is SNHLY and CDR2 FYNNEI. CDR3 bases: TGTGCCAGAGCCGCTAGCTCCTACAATGAGCAGTTCTTC. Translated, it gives CARAASSYNEQFF.

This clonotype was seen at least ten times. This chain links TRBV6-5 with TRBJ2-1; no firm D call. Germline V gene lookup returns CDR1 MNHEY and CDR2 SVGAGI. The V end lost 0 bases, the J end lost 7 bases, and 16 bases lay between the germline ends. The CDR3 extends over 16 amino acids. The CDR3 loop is CASSYSSSAVRNEQFF. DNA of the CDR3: TGTGCCAGCAGTTACTCTAGCTCGGCAGTCCGTAATGAGCAGTTCTTC.

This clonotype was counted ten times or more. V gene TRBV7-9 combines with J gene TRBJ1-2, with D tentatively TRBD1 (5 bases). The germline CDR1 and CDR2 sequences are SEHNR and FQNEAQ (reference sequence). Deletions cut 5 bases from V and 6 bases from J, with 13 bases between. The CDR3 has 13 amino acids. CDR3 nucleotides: TGTGCCAGCAGCCGGGACCCCTACGATGGCTACACCTTC. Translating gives CASSRDPYDGYTF.

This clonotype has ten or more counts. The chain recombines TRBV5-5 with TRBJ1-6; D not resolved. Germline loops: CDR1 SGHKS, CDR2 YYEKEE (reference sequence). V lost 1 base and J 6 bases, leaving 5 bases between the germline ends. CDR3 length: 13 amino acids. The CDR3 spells CASSLYGNSPLHF. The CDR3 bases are TGTGCCAGCAGCTTGTACGGTAATTCACCCCTCCACTTT.

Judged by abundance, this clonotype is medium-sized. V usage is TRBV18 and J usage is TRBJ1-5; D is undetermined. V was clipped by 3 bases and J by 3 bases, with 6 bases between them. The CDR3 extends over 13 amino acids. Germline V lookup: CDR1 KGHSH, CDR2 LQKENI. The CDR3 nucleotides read TGTGCCAGCTCACCGAGTACCAATCAGCCCCAGCATTTT. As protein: CASSPSTNQPQHF.

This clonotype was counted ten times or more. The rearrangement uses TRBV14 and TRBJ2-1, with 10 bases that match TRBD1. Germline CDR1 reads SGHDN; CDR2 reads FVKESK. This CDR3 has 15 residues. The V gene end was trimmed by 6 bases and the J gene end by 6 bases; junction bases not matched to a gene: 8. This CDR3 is CASSPLGTGVNEQFF. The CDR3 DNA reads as TGTGCCAGCAGTCCTCTCGGGACAGGGGTCAATGAGCAGTTCTTC.

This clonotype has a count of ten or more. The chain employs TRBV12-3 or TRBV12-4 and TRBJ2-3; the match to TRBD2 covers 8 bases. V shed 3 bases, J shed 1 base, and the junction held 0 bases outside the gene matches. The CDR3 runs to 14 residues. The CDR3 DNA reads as TGTGCCAGCAGTTTTAGCGGGGGCACAGATACGCAGTATTTT. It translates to CASSFSGGTDTQYF.

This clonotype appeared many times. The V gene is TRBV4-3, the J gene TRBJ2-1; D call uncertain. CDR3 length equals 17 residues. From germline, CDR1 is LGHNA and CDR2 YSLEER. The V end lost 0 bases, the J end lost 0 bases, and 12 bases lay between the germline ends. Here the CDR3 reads CASSQDGTHSSYNEQFF. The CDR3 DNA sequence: TGCGCCAGCAGCCAAGATGGAACACATAGCTCCTACAATGAGCAGTTCTTC.

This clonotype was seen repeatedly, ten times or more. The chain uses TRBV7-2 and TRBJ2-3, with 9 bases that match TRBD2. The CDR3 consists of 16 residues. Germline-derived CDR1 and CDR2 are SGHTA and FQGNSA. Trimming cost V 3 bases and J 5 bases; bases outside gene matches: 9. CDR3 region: CASSFGSGGVIDTQYF. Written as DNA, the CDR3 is TGTGCCAGCAGCTTTGGTAGCGGGGGAGTCATAGATACGCAGTATTTT.

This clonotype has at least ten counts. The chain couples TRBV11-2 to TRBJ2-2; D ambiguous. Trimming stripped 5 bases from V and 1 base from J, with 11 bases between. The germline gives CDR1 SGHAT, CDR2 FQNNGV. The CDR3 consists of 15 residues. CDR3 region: CASSPSWGNTGELFF. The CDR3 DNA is TGTGCCAGCAGCCCATCCTGGGGGAACACCGGGGAGCTGTTTTTT.

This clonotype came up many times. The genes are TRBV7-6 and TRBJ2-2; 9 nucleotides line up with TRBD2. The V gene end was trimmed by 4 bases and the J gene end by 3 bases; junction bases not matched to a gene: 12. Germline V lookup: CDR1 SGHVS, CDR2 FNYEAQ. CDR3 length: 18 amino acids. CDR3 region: CASSSPTLTSGYTGELFF. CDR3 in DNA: TGTGCCAGCAGCTCTCCTACCCTGACTAGCGGATACACCGGGGAGCTGTTTTTT.

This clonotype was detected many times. This CDR3 is CASSLAGDPNEKLFF. The CDR3 nucleotides read TGTGCCAGCAGCTTAGCGGGGGACCCTAATGAAAAACTGTTTTTT. V and J are TRBV7-8 and TRBJ1-4; TRBD1 is a possible D gene (5 bases). Germline assignment: CDR1 SGHVS and CDR2 FQNEAQ. The CDR3 spans 15 residues. V lost 0 bases to trimming and J lost 3 bases, with 8 bases between them.

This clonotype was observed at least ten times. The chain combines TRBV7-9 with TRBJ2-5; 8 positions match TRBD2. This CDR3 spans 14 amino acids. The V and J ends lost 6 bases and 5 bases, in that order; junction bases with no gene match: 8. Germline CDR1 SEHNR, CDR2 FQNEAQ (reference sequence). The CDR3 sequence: CASRLAEGGETQYF. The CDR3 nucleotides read TGTGCCAGCAGACTAGCGGAGGGAGGGGAGACCCAGTACTTC.

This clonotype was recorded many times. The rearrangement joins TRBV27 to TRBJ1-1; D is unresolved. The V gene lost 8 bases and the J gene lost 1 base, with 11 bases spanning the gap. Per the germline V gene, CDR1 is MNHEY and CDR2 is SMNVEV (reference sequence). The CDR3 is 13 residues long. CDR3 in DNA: TGTGCCAGCGGATCAACGAGGAACACTGAAGCTTTCTTT. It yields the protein CASGSTRNTEAFF.

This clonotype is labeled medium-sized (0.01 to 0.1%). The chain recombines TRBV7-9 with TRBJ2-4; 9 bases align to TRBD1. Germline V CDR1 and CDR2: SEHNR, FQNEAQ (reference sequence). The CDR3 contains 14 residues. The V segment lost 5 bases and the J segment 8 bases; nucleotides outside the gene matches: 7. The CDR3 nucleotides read TGTGCCAGCAGCCCCCGGGACAGGGCCGACATTCAGTACTTC. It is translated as CASSPRDRADIQYF.

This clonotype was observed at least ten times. The CDR3 DNA reads TGTGCCAGCAGCCTAGGACAGTCCTACAATGAGCAGTTCTTC. Protein: CASSLGQSYNEQFF. The V gene is TRBV7-9, the J gene TRBJ2-1, with a possible D match to TRBD1 (6 bases). With 5 bases removed from V and 1 base from J, the gap between germline ends came to 9 bases. Germline CDR1 reads SEHNR; CDR2 reads FQNEAQ (reference sequence). The CDR3 spans 14 residues. Using reference TRBV7-9 and TRBJ2-1 for the parts outside the CDR3, the full variable domain is DTGVSQNPRHKITKRGQNVTFRCDPISEHNRLYWYRQTLGQGPEFLTYFQNEAQLEKSRLLSDRFSAERPKGSFSTLEIQRTEQGDSAMYLCASSLGQSYNEQFFGPGTRLTVL.

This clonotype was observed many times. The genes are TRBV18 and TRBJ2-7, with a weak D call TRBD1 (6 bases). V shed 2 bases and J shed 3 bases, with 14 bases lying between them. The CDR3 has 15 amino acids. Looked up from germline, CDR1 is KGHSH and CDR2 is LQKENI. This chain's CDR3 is CASSPGRGGIYEQYF. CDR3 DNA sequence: TGTGCCAGCTCACCAGGAAGAGGGGGAATCTACGAGCAGTACTTC.

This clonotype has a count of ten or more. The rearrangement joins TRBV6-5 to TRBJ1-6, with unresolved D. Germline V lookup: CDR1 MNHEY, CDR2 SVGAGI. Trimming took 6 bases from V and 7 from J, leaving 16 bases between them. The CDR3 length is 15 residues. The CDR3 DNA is TGTGCCAGCAGGTTTCTTGGACGGGCGAATTCACCCCTCCACTTT. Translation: CASRFLGRANSPLHF.

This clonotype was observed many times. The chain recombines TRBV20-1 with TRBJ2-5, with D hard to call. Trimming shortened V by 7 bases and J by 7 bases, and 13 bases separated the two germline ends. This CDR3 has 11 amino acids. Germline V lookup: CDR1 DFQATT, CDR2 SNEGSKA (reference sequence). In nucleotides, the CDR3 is TGCAGTGGGCCGTATCAAAGGACCCAGTACTTC. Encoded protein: CSGPYQRTQYF.

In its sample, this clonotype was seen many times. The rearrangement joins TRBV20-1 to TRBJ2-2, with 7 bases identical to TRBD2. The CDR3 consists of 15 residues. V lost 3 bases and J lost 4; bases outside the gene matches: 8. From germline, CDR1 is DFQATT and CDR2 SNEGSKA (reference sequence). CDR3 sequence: CSARALLASTGELFF. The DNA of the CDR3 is TGCAGTGCTAGGGCTTTACTAGCGTCCACCGGGGAGCTGTTTTTT.

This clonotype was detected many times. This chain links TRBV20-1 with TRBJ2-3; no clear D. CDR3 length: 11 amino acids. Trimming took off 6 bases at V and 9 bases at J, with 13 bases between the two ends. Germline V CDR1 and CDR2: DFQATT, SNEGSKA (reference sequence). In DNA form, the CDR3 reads TGCAGTGCGCAGCCCCGTGAGACGCAGTATTTT. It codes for CSAQPRETQYF.

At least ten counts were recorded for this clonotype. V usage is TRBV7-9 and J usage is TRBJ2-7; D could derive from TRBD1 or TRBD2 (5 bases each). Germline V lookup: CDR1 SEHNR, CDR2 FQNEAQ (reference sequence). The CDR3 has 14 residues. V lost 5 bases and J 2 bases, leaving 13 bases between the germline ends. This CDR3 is CASSPYRGTYEQYF. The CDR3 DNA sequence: TGTGCCAGCAGCCCCTATCGGGGCACCTACGAGCAGTACTTC.

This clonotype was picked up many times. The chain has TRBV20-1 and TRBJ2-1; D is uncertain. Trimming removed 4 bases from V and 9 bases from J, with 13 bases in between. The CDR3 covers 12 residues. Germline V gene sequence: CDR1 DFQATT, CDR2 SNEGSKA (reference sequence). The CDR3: CSAKLFLSEQFF. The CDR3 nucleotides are TGCAGTGCTAAGCTCTTCCTCAGTGAGCAGTTCTTC.